This entry features one TCR beta chain sequence. The antigen is not known. The sample is drawn from a study of cytomegalovirus exposure and HLA in healthy donors. This CDR3 comprises 14 residues. The germline V and J ends were trimmed by 0 bases and 9 bases, with 9 bases remaining between them. Germline-derived CDR1 and CDR2 are WSHSY and SAAADI. Overall study results and limits: Sequencing depth roughly uniform across donors was assumed in presence/absence analyses.

The study ran its PCR with 60 Vbeta and 13 Jbeta primers. TCRdb's table, derived via immunoSEQ multiplex PCR, lists solely in-frame clones and lacks some. Found here are about 140,000 clones, nearly 80% of them singletons; the top ten hold less than 1.1%. Input material: PBMCs. This clonotype originated in a male donor in good health and CMV-seronegative. The V call is TRBV10-2, the J call TRBJ1-6; D perhaps matches TRBD1 (5 bases). The CDR3 sequence: CASSESGVGSPLHF. The CDR3 DNA reads as TGCGCCAGCAGTGAGTCAGGGGTAGGTTCACCCCTCCACTTT.